Listed below are T cell receptor beta chains from one sample, sequenced in a study of PD-L1 blockade in urothelial cancer. Profiling relied on immunoSEQ multiplex PCR, and the TCRdb table lists in-frame clones only, not all of them. The sample gives more than 45,000 clones, around 88% of which show up once; less than 11% is in the top ten. The sequencing used PBMCs, collected around atezolizumab (anti-PD-L1) treatment. Receptor source: a man aged 60-69 years with urothelial cancer. The CDR3 runs from the conserved cysteine through the conserved F or W. A D gene is named only where the DNA matches it firmly. Clone sizes are given selectively: once, few, many, or a class where the clone is expanded.

clone size,D gene,V gene,J gene,CDR3 protein,CDR3 DNA
-,-,TRBV28,TRBJ1-5,CASSPHTQGWQPQHF,TGTGCCAGCAGCCCTCACACCCAGGGGTGGCAGCCCCAGCATTTT
-,-,TRBV4-1,TRBJ1-3,CASSPPRALNTIYF,TGCGCCAGCAGCCCCCCGAGAGCCTTAAACACCATATATTTT
-,-,TRBV30,TRBJ1-1,CAWGGERMNTEAFF,TGTGCCTGGGGGGGGGAGAGGATGAACACTGAAGCTTTCTTT
-,-,TRBV5-6,TRBJ1-4,CASSLPGLKLFF,TGTGCCAGCAGCTTGCCGGGGTTAAAACTGTTTTTT
-,TRBD1,TRBV30,TRBJ2-7,CAGQGPLTYEQYF,TGTGCCGGACAGGGGCCGCTTACCTACGAGCAGTACTTC
few,TRBD2,TRBV6-1,TRBJ2-7,CASTSGGLPEQYF,TGTGCCAGCACCAGCGGGGGGCTTCCCGAGCAGTACTTC
-,TRBD2,TRBV5-1,TRBJ2-3,CASSTPGLAVSTDTQYF,TGCGCCAGCAGCACACCGGGACTAGCGGTTAGCACAGATACGCAGTATTTT
-,TRBD1,TRBV5-1,TRBJ1-6,CASSIQGLRNSPLHF,TGCGCCAGCAGCATACAGGGGCTGAGAAATTCACCCCTCCACTTT
-,TRBD1,TRBV7-2,TRBJ2-7,CASSRDRGATYEQYF,TGTGCCAGCAGCCGCGACAGGGGAGCCACCTACGAGCAGTACTTC
-,TRBD1,TRBV5-1,TRBJ1-2,CASSSDRGVHGYTF,TGCGCCAGCAGCTCGGACAGGGGGGTACATGGCTACACCTTC
-,TRBD1,TRBV18,TRBJ1-6,CASSPPGTGMSLHF,TGTGCCAGCTCACCCCCCGGGACAGGGATGTCCCTCCACTTT
-,-,TRBV5-7,TRBJ1-2,CASSLDRPYYGYTF,TGTGCCAGCAGCTTGGACAGGCCCTACTATGGCTACACCTTC
-,TRBD2,TRBV11-2,TRBJ2-1,CASSLAGTSGVNEQFF,TGTGCCAGCAGCTTGGCCGGGACTAGCGGGGTTAATGAGCAGTTCTTC
-,-,TRBV7-9,TRBJ1-6,CASSPEGWYNNSPLHF,TGTGCCAGCAGCCCCGAGGGTTGGTACAATAATTCACCCCTCCACTTT
-,TRBD2,TRBV2,TRBJ2-5,CASSVRTSGETQYF,TGTGCCAGCAGTGTCCGGACTAGTGGGGAGACCCAGTACTTC
-,TRBD1,TRBV6-1,TRBJ1-6,CASRPGTVNSPLHF,TGTGCCAGCAGGCCTGGGACAGTAAATTCACCCCTCCACTTT
-,-,TRBV9,TRBJ1-1,CASSVGMNTEAFF,TGTGCCAGCAGCGTAGGTATGAACACTGAAGCTTTCTTT
-,-,TRBV6-5,TRBJ1-1,CASKIRLAYGEAFF,TGTGCCAGCAAGATCAGGCTCGCTTACGGTGAAGCTTTCTTT
-,TRBD1,TRBV5-5,TRBJ1-2,CASSQGPQGASGGYTF,TGTGCCAGCAGCCAAGGACCACAGGGGGCCTCCGGCGGCTACACCTTC
once,TRBD2,TRBV18,TRBJ2-1,CASSLPGRAYEQFF,TGTGCCAGCTCACTTCCCGGGAGGGCCTATGAGCAGTTCTTC
once,-,TRBV14,TRBJ2-7,CASSQGQGSYEQYF,TGTGCCAGCAGCCAGGGTCAGGGGTCGTACGAGCAGTACTTC
-,-,TRBV7-9,TRBJ1-2,CASSLAYREVNYGYTF,TGTGCCAGCAGCTTAGCGTACAGGGAAGTTAACTATGGCTACACCTTC
-,TRBD2,TRBV7-6,TRBJ2-3,CASSPAPGREKYF,TGTGCCAGCAGCCCGGCCCCTGGGCGGGAGAAGTATTTT
-,TRBD2,TRBV6-5,TRBJ2-7,CASSPLAGSYEQYF,TGTGCCAGCAGCCCTCTAGCGGGGTCCTACGAGCAGTACTTC
-,TRBD1,TRBV18,TRBJ1-1,CASSPRTGGEEAFF,TGTGCCAGCTCACCTAGGACAGGGGGCGAAGAAGCTTTCTTT
-,-,TRBV27,TRBJ2-7,CASSLRVTWNEQYF,TGTGCCAGCAGTCTCCGGGTGACTTGGAACGAGCAGTACTTC
-,TRBD1,TRBV19,TRBJ1-6,CASSNQGGRSSPLHF,TGTGCCAGTAGTAACCAAGGGGGCAGGAGTTCACCCCTCCACTTT
-,TRBD1,TRBV6-1,TRBJ1-4,CASRLRGLGEKLFF,TGTGCCAGCAGGCTCAGGGGGCTTGGGGAAAAACTGTTTTTT
-,TRBD2,TRBV6-6,TRBJ2-1,CASSYWLAGDNEQFF,TGTGCCAGCAGTTACTGGCTAGCGGGCGACAATGAGCAGTTCTTC
-,-,TRBV4-1,TRBJ2-2,CASSQEFSFAGELFF,TGCGCCAGCAGCCAAGAATTTAGCTTTGCCGGGGAGCTGTTTTTT
-,TRBD1,TRBV29-1,TRBJ2-6,CSVGQGPSSGANVLTF,TGCAGCGTCGGACAGGGACCTAGCTCTGGGGCCAACGTCCTGACTTTC
-,TRBD1,TRBV5-1,TRBJ2-7,CASSARQGAYEQYF,TGCGCCAGCAGCGCCCGACAGGGGGCCTACGAGCAGTACTTC
-,-,TRBV15,TRBJ1-4,CATSRDKFGRATNEKLFF,TGTGCCACCAGCAGAGATAAATTTGGGAGGGCAACTAATGAAAAACTGTTTTTT
-,TRBD2,TRBV9,TRBJ2-5,CASSVAAGGIQETQYF,TGTGCCAGCAGCGTAGCAGCGGGGGGAATTCAAGAGACCCAGTACTTC
-,-,TRBV18,TRBJ2-5,CASSPMRQETQYF,TGTGCCAGCTCACCTATGAGACAAGAGACCCAGTACTTC
-,-,TRBV9,TRBJ2-1,CASSPYYGSNNEQFF,TGTGCCAGCAGCCCTTACTATGGATCTAACAATGAGCAGTTCTTC
-,TRBD2,TRBV7-6,TRBJ2-7,CASSPGRQRGLYEQYF,TGTGCCAGCAGCCCCGGACGTCAGCGGGGGCTATACGAGCAGTACTTC
once,-,TRBV19,TRBJ1-5,CASSLQGNQPQHF,TGTGCCAGTAGCTTACAGGGTAATCAGCCCCAGCATTTT
-,-,TRBV2,TRBJ2-5,CASSEGRETQYF,TGTGCCAGCAGTGAAGGGCGGGAGACCCAGTACTTC
few,TRBD1,TRBV30,TRBJ1-5,CAWSSLGQGVWPQHF,TGTGCCTGGAGCTCTCTTGGACAGGGGGTCTGGCCCCAGCATTTT
-,TRBD2,TRBV5-1,TRBJ2-5,CASSLVSGGVETQYF,TGCGCCAGCAGCTTGGTTAGCGGGGGAGTTGAGACCCAGTACTTC
-,TRBD1,TRBV7-2,TRBJ1-3,CASSSRTGGGGNTIYF,TGTGCCAGCAGCTCCCGGACAGGGGGCGGTGGAAACACCATATATTTT
-,TRBD2,TRBV7-3,TRBJ2-3,CASSLTDGLAGSGDTQYF,TGTGCCAGCAGCTTAACGGATGGACTAGCGGGGAGCGGGGATACGCAGTATTTT
-,TRBD2,TRBV7-2,TRBJ2-1,CASSLVGTSGGRNEQFF,TGTGCCAGCAGCTTAGTGGGGACTAGCGGGGGTCGGAATGAGCAGTTCTTC
-,-,TRBV10-3,TRBJ2-2,CAITKNAAEHTGELFF,TGTGCCATCACTAAAAACGCGGCAGAACACACCGGGGAGCTGTTTTTT
-,-,TRBV7-9,TRBJ2-2,CASSHGSVAGELFF,TGTGCCAGCAGCCACGGGAGTGTAGCCGGGGAGCTGTTTTTT
-,-,TRBV5-1,TRBJ2-5,CASSLSRAEGETQYF,TGCGCCAGCAGCTTGTCTAGGGCGGAGGGTGAGACCCAGTACTTC
-,-,TRBV15,TRBJ1-2,CATSRNPTYGYTF,TGTGCCACCAGCAGAAACCCTACCTATGGCTACACCTTC
few,-,TRBV7-2,TRBJ1-1,CASSLYEATEAFF,TGTGCCAGCAGCTTGTACGAGGCCACTGAAGCTTTCTTT